This TCR beta chain comes out of a study of human T cells and chemical hapten exposure. On the study more broadly: Recorded diagnoses among the mostly female patients were alopecia areata, totalis or universalis.

This clonotype was seen a handful of times. The length of the CDR3 is 14 residues. Germline CDR1 reads SNHLY; CDR2 reads FYNNEI. V gave up 6 bases and J gave up 7 bases; unmatched junction bases: 8. From the RACE reads, TCRdb called clonotypes with MiXCR, one entry per CDR3 protein. Here the sample spans 280,000 or so distinct CDR3 sequences, 7.7% being singletons. Documented time point: pre-sensitization, week 0. Stated treatment: therapeutic diphenylcyclopropenone sensitization with weekly scalp DPC. The chain combines TRBV2 with TRBJ1-5; 8 bases agree with TRBD1. This specimen was whole blood, taken in connection with sensitization to the hapten diphenylcyclopropenone (DPC). This clonotype originated in a man aged 18 to 29 with alopecia areata. Some clones in this sample may be carry-over from other donors' samples. The CDR3 reads CASSPGQGEQPQHF. The CDR3 region has the DNA TGTGCCAGCAGCCCCGGACAGGGAGAACAGCCCCAGCATTTT.